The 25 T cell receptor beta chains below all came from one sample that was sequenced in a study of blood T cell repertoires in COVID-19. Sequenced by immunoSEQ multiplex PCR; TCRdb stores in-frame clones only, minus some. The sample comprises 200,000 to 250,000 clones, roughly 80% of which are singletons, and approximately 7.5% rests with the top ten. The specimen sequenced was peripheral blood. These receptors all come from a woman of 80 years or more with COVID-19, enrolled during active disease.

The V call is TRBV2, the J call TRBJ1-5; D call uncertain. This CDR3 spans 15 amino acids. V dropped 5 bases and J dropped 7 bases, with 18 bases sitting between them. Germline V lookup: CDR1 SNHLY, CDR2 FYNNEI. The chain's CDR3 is CASSRPTAGEQPQHF. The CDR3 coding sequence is TGTGCCAGCAGTCGCCCGACTGCTGGAGAGCAGCCCCAGCATTTT. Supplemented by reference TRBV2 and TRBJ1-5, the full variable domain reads EPEVTQTPSHQVTQMGQEVILRCVPISNHLYFYWYRQILGQKVEFLVSFYNNEISEKSEIFDDQFSVERPDGSNFTLKIRSTKLEDSAMYFCASSRPTAGEQPQHFGDGTRLSIL.

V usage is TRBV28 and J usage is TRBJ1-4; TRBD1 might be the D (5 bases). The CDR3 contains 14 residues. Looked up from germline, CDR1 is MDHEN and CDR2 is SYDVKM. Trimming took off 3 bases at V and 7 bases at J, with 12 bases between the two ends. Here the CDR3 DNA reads TGTGCCAGCAGTTTGGGGGGAGCAGGTGAAAAACTGTTTTTT. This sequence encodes CASSLGGAGEKLFF.

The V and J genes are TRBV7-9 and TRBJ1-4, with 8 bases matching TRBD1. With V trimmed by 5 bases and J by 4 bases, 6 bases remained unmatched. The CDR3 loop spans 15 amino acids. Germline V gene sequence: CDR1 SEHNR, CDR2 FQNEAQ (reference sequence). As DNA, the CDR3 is TGTGCCAGCAGCCCGGACAGGGCTTATAATGAAAAACTGTTTTTT. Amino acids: CASSPDRAYNEKLFF.

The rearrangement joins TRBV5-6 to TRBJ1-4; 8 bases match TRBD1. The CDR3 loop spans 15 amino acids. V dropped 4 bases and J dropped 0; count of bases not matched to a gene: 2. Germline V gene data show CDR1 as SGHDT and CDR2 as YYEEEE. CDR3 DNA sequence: TGTGCCAGCAGCGTGGGACAGGCAACTAATGAAAAACTGTTTTTT. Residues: CASSVGQATNEKLFF. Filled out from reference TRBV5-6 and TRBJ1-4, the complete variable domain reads DAGVTQSPTHLIKTRGQQVTLRCSPKSGHDTVSWYQQALGQGPQFIFQYYEEEERQRGNFPDRFSGHQFPNYSSELNVNALLLGDSALYLCASSVGQATNEKLFFGSGTQLSVL.

The chain's CDR3 is CASKERGLETQYF. As DNA, the CDR3 is TGTGCCAGCAAAGAGCGGGGCCTAGAGACCCAGTACTTC. The V call is TRBV5-4, the J call TRBJ2-5; 7 positions agree with TRBD2. The germline V gene has CDR1 SGHNT and CDR2 YYREEE (reference sequence). V shed 6 bases and J 4 bases; nucleotides not matched to a gene: 6. The CDR3 length is 13 residues.

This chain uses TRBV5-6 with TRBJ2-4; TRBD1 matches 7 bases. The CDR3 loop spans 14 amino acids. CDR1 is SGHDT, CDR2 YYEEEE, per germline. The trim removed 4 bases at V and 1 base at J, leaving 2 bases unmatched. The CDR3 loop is CASSLQGAKNIQYF. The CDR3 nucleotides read TGTGCCAGCAGCCTACAGGGGGCCAAAAACATTCAGTACTTC.

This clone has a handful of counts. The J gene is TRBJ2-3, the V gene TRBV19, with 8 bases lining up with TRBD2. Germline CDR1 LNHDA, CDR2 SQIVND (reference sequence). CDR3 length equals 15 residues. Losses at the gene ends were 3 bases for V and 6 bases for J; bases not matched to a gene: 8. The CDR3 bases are TGTGCCAGTAGTATCCCCAGCGGGGGTAGGGATACGCAGTATTTT. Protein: CASSIPSGGRDTQYF.

The CDR3 region has the DNA TGTGCCAGCAGTTTGGCAGGGAACACTGAAGCTTTCTTT. Protein product: CASSLAGNTEAFF. This rearrangement joins TRBV12-3 or TRBV12-4 to TRBJ1-1; D not certain. Trimming shortened V by 3 bases and J by 1 base, and 6 bases separated the two germline ends. This CDR3 spans 13 amino acids.

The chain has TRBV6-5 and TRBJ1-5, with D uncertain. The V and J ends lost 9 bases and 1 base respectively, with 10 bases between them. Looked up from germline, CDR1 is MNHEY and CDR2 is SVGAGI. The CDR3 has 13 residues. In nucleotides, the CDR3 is TGTGCCAGTCGGCGGAAGAGCAATCAGCCCCAGCATTTT. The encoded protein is CASRRKSNQPQHF.

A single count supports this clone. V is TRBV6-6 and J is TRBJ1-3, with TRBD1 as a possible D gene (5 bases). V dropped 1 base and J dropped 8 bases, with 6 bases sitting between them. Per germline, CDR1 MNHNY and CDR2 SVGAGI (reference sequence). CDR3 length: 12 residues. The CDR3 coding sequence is TGTGCCAGCAGTTACTTAGGGGACACCATATATTTT. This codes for CASSYLGDTIYF.

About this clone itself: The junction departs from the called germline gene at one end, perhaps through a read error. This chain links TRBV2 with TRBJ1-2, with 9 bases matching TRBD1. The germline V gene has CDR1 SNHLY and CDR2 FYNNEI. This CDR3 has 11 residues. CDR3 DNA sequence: TGTGCCAGCAGGGCCCGGATGACAGGGGGTTTC. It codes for CASRARMTGGF.

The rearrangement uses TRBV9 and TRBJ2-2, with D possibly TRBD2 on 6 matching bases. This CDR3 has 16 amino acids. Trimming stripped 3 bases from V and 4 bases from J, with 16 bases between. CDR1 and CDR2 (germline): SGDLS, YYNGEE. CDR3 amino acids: CASSAEGRRGTGELFF. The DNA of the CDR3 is TGTGCCAGCAGCGCGGAGGGGCGCCGTGGCACCGGGGAGCTGTTTTTT.

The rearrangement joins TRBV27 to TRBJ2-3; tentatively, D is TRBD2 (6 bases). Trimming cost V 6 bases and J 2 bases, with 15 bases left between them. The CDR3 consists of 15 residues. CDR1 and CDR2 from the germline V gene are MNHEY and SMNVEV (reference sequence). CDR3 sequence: CASRFRETLTDTQYF. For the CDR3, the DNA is TGTGCCAGCAGATTCCGGGAGACGCTCACAGATACGCAGTATTTT.

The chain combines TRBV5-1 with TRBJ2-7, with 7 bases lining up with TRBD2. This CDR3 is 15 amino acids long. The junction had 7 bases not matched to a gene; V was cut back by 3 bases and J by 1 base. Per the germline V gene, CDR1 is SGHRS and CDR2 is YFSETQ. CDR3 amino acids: CASSSGGDPSYEQYF. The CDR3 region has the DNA TGCGCCAGCAGCTCTGGGGGGGACCCTTCCTACGAGCAGTACTTC. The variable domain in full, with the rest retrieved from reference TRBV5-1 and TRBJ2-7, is KAGVTQTPRYLIKTRGQQVTLSCSPISGHRSVSWYQQTPGQGLQFLFEYFSETQRNKGNFPGRFSGRQFSNSRSEMNVSTLELGDSALYLCASSSGGDPSYEQYFGPGTRLTVT.

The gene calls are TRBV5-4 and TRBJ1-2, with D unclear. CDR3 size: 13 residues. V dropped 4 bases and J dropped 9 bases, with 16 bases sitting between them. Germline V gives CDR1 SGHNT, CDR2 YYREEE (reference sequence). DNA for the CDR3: TGTGCCAGCAGCCCGGGAGTTGATTCGAGCTACACCTTC. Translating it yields CASSPGVDSSYTF.

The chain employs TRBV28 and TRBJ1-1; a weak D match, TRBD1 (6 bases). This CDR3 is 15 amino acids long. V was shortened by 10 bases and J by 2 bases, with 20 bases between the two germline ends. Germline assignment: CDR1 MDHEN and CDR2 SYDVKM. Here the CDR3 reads CATSPGGRGNTEAFF. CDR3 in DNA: TGTGCCACTTCTCCTGGCGGCAGGGGAAACACTGAAGCTTTCTTT.

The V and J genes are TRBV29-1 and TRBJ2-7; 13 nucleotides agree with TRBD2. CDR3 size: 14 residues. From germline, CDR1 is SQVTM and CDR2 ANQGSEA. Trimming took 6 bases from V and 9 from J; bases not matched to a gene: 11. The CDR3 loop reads CSVNPGTSGTVQYF. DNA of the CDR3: TGCAGCGTCAACCCCGGGACTAGCGGGACAGTGCAGTACTTC.

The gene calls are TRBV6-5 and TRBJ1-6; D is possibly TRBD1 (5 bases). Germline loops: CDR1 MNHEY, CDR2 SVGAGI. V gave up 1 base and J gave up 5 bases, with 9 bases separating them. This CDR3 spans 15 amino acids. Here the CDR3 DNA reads TGTGCCAGCAGTTACTACGACAGTAATAATTCACCCCTCCACTTT. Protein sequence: CASSYYDSNNSPLHF.

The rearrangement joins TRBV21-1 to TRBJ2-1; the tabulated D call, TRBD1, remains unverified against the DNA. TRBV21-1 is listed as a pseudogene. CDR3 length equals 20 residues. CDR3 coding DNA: TGTGCCAGCGAGCAAAATCCCCCGGGACAATCCCAACCTTATTACAATGAGCAGTTCTTC. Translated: CASEQNPPGQSQPYYNEQFF.

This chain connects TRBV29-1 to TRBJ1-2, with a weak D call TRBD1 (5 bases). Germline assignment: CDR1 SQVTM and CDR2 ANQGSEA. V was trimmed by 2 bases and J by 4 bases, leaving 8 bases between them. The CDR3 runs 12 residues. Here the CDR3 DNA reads TGCAGCGTTGAACGACAGTTCTATGGCTACACCTTC. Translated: CSVERQFYGYTF.

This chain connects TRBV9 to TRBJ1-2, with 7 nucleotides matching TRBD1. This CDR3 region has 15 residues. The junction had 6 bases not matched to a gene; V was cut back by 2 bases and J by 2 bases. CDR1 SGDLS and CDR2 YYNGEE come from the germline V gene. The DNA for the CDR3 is TGTGCCAGCAGCGTCCGAGACAGGGAGAACTATGGCTACACCTTC. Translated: CASSVRDRENYGYTF.

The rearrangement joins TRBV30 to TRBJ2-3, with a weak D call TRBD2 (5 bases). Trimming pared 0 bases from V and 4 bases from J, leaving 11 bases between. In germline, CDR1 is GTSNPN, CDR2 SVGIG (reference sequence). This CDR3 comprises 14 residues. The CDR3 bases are TGTGCCTGGAGTGTCCTTCTAGCTTCAGATACGCAGTATTTT. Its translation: CAWSVLLASDTQYF.

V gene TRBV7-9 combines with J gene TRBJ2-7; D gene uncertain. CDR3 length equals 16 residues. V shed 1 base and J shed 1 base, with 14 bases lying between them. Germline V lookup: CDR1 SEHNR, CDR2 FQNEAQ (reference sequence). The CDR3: CASSLGPQRASYEQYF. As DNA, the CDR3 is TGTGCCAGCAGCTTAGGGCCCCAGCGAGCGTCCTACGAGCAGTACTTC. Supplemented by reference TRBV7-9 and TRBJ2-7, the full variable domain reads DTGVSQNPRHKITKRGQNVTFRCDPISEHNRLYWYRQTLGQGPEFLTYFQNEAQLEKSRLLSDRFSAERPKGSFSTLEIQRTEQGDSAMYLCASSLGPQRASYEQYFGPGTRLTVT.

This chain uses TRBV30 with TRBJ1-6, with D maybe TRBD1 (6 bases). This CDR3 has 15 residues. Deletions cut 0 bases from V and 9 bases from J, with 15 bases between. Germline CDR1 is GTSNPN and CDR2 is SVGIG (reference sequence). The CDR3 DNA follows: TGTGCCTGGAGTGTACGAGGGGGTGACGTTTCACCCCTCCACTTT. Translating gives CAWSVRGGDVSPLHF.

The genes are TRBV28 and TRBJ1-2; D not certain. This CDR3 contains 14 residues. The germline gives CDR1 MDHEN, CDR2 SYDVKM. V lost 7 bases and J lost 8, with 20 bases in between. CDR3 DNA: TGTGCCAGCATTTCTGCTGGTCCTCTCCGGGGCTACACCTTC. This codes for CASISAGPLRGYTF.